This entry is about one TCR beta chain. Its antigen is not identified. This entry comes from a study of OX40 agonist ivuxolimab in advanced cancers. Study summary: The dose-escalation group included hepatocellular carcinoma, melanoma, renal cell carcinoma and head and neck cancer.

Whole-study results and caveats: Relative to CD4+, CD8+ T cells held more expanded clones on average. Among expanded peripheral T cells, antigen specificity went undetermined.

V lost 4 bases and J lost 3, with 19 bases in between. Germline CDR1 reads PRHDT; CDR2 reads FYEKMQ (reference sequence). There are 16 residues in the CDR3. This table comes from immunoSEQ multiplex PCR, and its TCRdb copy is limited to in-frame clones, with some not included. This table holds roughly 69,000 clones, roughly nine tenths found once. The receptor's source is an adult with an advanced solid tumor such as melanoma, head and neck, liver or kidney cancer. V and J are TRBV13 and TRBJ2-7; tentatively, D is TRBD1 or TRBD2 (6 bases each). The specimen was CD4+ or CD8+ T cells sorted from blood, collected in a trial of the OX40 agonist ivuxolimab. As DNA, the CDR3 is TGTGCCAGCAGCTCCCCCTCAGGGGCCGGGAGCTACGAGCAGTACTTC. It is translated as CASSSPSGAGSYEQYF. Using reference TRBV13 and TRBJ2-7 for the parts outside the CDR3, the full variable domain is AAGVIQSPRHLIKEKRETATLKCYPIPRHDTVYWYQQGPGQDPQFLISFYEKMQSDKGSIPDRFSAQQFSDYHSELNMSSLELGDSALYFCASSSPSGAGSYEQYFGPGTRLTVT.